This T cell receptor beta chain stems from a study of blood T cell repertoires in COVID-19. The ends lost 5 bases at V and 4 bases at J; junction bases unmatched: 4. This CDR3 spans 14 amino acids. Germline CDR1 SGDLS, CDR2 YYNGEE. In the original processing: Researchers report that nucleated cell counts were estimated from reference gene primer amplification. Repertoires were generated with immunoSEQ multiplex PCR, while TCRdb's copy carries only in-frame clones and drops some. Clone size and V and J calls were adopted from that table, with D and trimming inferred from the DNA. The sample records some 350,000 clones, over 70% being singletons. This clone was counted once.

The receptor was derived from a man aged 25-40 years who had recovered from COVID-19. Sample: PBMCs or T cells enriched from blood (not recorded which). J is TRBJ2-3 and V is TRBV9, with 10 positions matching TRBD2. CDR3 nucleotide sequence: TGTGCCAGCAGGGAGCGGGGGGGACCAGATACGCAGTATTTT. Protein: CASRERGGPDTQYF.